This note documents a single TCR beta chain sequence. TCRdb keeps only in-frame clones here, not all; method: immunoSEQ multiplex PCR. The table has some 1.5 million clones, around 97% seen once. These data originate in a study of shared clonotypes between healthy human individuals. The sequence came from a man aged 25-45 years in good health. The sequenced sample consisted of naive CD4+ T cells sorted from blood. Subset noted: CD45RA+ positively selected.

The CDR3 DNA is TGTGCCAGCATCAAAGGGGGGGCTGAGACCCAGTACTTC. Protein sequence: CASIKGGAETQYF. V is TRBV2 and J is TRBJ2-5; tentative D call: TRBD2 (7 bases). The CDR3 is 13 amino acids. V lost 7 bases and J 5 bases, leaving 14 bases between the germline ends. Germline CDR1 SNHLY, CDR2 FYNNEI.